The clone carrying this T cell receptor beta chain was seen a handful of times. Its antigen is currently unknown. This specimen comes from a study of human T cells and chemical hapten exposure. Across the study: 2% DPC was applied to roughly 2 cm by roughly 2 cm of upper inner arm skin for sensitization. Chiefly women, the patients showed alopecia areata, totalis or universalis.

Broader study findings: Expanded TCRs made up significantly more big CDR3 similarity clusters than controls did.

CDR1 LGHNA and CDR2 YSLEER come from the germline V gene. The CDR3 is 16 amino acids. Trimming cost V 2 bases and J 5 bases; bases outside gene matches: 9. In TCRdb, the RACE reads were re-called with MiXCR into one record per CDR3 protein. This sample has some 80,000 distinct CDR3 sequences, with approximately 12% found just once. Time point given: patch test 1, 2 weeks after DPC sensitization. Stated treatment: therapeutic diphenylcyclopropenone sensitization with weekly scalp DPC. Participating donors were patients with alopecia, aged 18 to 70 years, considered appropriate candidates for DPC. The sample here was whole blood, taken in connection with sensitization to the hapten diphenylcyclopropenone (DPC). The rearrangement uses TRBV4-3 and TRBJ2-1, with 7 bases matching TRBD1. The clonotype comes from a woman between 45 and 65 years old with alopecia areata. Some clones in this sample may be carry-over from other donors' samples. The CDR3 coding sequence is TGCGCCAGCAGCCAACGTCCAGGACAGGTGGACAATGAGCAGTTCTTC. Protein product: CASSQRPGQVDNEQFF.